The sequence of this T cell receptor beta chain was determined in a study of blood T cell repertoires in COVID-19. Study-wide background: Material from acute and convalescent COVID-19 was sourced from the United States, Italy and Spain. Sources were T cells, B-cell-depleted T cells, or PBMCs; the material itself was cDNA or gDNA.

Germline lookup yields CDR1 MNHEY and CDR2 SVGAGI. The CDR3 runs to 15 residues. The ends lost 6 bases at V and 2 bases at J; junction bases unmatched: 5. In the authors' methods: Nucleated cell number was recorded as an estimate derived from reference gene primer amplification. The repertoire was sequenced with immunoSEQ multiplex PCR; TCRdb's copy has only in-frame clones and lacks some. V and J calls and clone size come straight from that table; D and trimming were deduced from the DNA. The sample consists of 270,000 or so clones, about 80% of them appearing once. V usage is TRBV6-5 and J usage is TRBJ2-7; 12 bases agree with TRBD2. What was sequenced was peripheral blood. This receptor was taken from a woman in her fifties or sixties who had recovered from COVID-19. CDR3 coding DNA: TGTGCCAGCAGAAAGGGACTAGCGGGCCCCTACGAGCAGTACTTC. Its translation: CASRKGLAGPYEQYF.